Following are 22 T cell receptor beta chains from one sample sequenced in a study of T cell repertoires in ileal Crohn's disease. Clones were sequenced by immunoSEQ multiplex PCR, and TCRdb holds only the in-frame ones, with some missing. The top ten hold about 4.4% of the sample, which has roughly 15,000 clones, roughly 76% seen once. The time point here: inflamed ileum from the surgical specimen. Sequenced sample: ileal tissue. These receptors were obtained from an adult with Crohn's disease.

The rearrangement links TRBV7-9 to TRBJ1-5; the D gene is possibly TRBD1 (5 bases). V dropped 1 base and J dropped 2 bases, with 6 bases sitting between them. The CDR3 contains 14 residues. The V gene's germline CDR1 is SEHNR and CDR2 FQNEAQ (reference sequence). The CDR3: CASSLVGGNQPQHF. The CDR3 coding sequence is TGTGCCAGCAGCTTAGTAGGGGGCAATCAGCCCCAGCATTTT.

The CDR3 DNA reads TGTGCCAGCACCCCATATGGGGGGAACAACAATGAGCAGTTCTTC. This translates into CASTPYGGNNNEQFF. The chain uses TRBV25-1 and TRBJ2-1, with TRBD2 as a possible D gene (6 bases). CDR3 length: 15 amino acids. CDR1 is MGHDK and CDR2 is SYGVNS in the germline V gene. V was trimmed by 7 bases and J by 5 bases, leaving 18 bases between them.

The V gene is TRBV4-1, the J gene TRBJ1-2; D gene uncertain. V was shortened by 0 bases and J by 4 bases, with 12 bases between the two germline ends. Germline-derived CDR1 and CDR2 are MGHRA and YSYEKL. The CDR3 consists of 15 residues. The CDR3 protein is CASSQETARSYGYTF. The CDR3 region has the DNA TGCGCCAGCAGCCAAGAAACGGCCAGGAGCTATGGCTACACCTTC.

The V call is TRBV6-5, the J call TRBJ1-4; D gene ambiguous. The ends were cut back, 2 bases at V and 11 bases at J, with 6 bases in the middle. The CDR3 covers 11 residues. CDR1 is MNHEY and CDR2 is SVGAGI in the germline V gene. CDR3 bases: TGTGCCAGCAGTTACCTAGGGAAACTGTTTTTT. It specifies CASSYLGKLFF.

This clone was counted only a few times. The V gene is TRBV4-1, the J gene TRBJ2-7; 7 positions agree with TRBD2. The CDR3 length is 12 residues. The V and J ends lost 4 bases and 7 bases, in that order; junction bases with no gene match: 4. Germline V lookup: CDR1 MGHRA, CDR2 YSYEKL. The chain's CDR3 is CASSLGEGEQYF. CDR3 nucleotides: TGCGCCAGCAGCCTAGGGGAGGGGGAGCAGTACTTC.

This clone was seen a handful of times. CDR3 loop: CASSRLNFGTSGAQGELFF. CDR3 DNA sequence: TGTGCCAGCAGCCGCCTAAACTTCGGGACTAGCGGGGCCCAGGGGGAGCTGTTTTTT. The chain uses TRBV5-8 and TRBJ2-2, with 13 bases identical to TRBD2. The junction had 17 bases not matched to a gene; V was cut back by 4 bases and J by 8 bases. This CDR3 has 19 residues. Per the germline V gene, CDR1 is SGHTS and CDR2 is YDEGEE.

The rearrangement uses TRBV18 and TRBJ1-4, with unresolved D. Per the germline V gene, CDR1 is KGHSH and CDR2 is LQKENI. The V end was cut by 2 bases, the J end by 4 bases, with 8 bases between. The CDR3 is 14 amino acids. CDR3 in amino acids: CASSPGSLNEKLFF. In DNA, the CDR3 is TGTGCCAGCTCACCAGGGTCCCTTAATGAAAAACTGTTTTTT.

CDR3 DNA sequence: TGTGCCAGCTCACTCAGGGGGGCATCGTACACAGATACGCAGTATTTT. It encodes CASSLRGASYTDTQYF. The chain carries TRBV18 and TRBJ2-3, with a possible D match to TRBD1 (7 bases). The CDR3 contains 16 residues. The V end was cut by 4 bases, the J end by 2 bases, with 16 bases between. The germline CDR1 and CDR2 sequences are KGHSH and LQKENI. Full variable domain (remainder filled in from reference TRBV18 and TRBJ2-3): NAGVMQNPRHLVRRRGQEARLRCSPMKGHSHVYWYRQLPEEGLKFMVYLQKENIIDESGMPKERFSAEFPKEGPSILRIQQVVRGDSAAYFCASSLRGASYTDTQYFGPGTRLTVL.

The chain is built from TRBV19 and TRBJ2-1; 8 nucleotides align to TRBD2. V trimming: 3 bases; J trimming: 7 bases; junction bases outside the gene matches: 11. Per the germline V gene, CDR1 is LNHDA and CDR2 is SQIVND (reference sequence). CDR3 length equals 16 residues. CDR3 sequence reads: CASSIPATGTRNEQFF. The CDR3, as DNA: TGTGCCAGTAGTATTCCAGCTACCGGGACTAGGAATGAGCAGTTCTTC.

The rearrangement joins TRBV5-4 to TRBJ1-6; no definite D call. V was cut by 4 bases and J by 9 bases, with 14 bases left in between. From germline, CDR1 is SGHNT and CDR2 YYREEE (reference sequence). This CDR3 has 14 amino acids. CDR3 in amino acids: CASSRPEGGSPLHF. In nucleotides, the CDR3 is TGTGCCAGCAGCCGGCCTGAGGGCGGTTCACCCCTCCACTTT.

CDR3 nucleotides: TGTGCCAGCAGTGAGGGACCGATTAATGAAAAACTGTTTTTT. Translating gives CASSEGPINEKLFF. V usage is TRBV6-1 and J usage is TRBJ1-4; D is possibly TRBD1 (5 bases). The CDR3 contains 14 residues. V was clipped by 3 bases and J by 4 bases, with 9 bases between them. CDR1 is MNHNS, CDR2 SASEGT, per germline.

This chain connects TRBV6-5 to TRBJ1-2; D is possibly TRBD1 (5 bases). Germline V gene data show CDR1 as MNHEY and CDR2 as SVGAGI. The CDR3 extends over 13 amino acids. Trimming removed 5 bases at V and 8 bases at J, with 15 bases between. The CDR3 DNA reads TGTGCCAGCAGTACGGGGTCAGGGAGGGGCTACACCTTC. Its translation is CASSTGSGRGYTF.

This clone was picked up one time. The rearrangement links TRBV5-6 to TRBJ1-4; D ambiguous. Germline values: CDR1 SGHDT, CDR2 YYEEEE. Trimming took off 7 bases at V and 4 bases at J, with 11 bases between the two ends. CDR3 size: 13 residues. The CDR3 DNA is TGTGCCAGCTCCCGGGAAAATAATGAAAAACTGTTTTTT. The encoded protein is CASSRENNEKLFF.

This clone was seen a handful of times. Here the CDR3 DNA reads TGTGCCAGCAGCTTCGCCGGGGACTACGAGCAGTACTTC. Its protein product is CASSFAGDYEQYF. This chain connects TRBV5-5 to TRBJ2-7; D possibly corresponds to TRBD2 (5 bases). The CDR3 spans 13 residues. The germline CDR1 and CDR2 sequences are SGHKS and YYEKEE (reference sequence). Trimming stripped 2 bases from V and 3 bases from J, with 9 bases between.

The V and J genes are TRBV6-1 and TRBJ2-1; no clear D gene. V dropped 1 base and J dropped 5 bases, with 6 bases sitting between them. This CDR3 comprises 13 residues. Germline CDR1 reads MNHNS; CDR2 reads SASEGT. The CDR3 region is CASSEVDNNEQFF. CDR3 DNA: TGTGCCAGCAGTGAAGTAGATAACAATGAGCAGTTCTTC.

The chain recombines TRBV2 with TRBJ2-5; TRBD1 matches 7 bases. This CDR3 has 16 residues. V gave up 6 bases and J gave up 0 bases; unmatched junction bases: 10. CDR1 is SNHLY and CDR2 is FYNNEI in the germline V gene. CDR3 DNA sequence: TGTGCCAGCAGCTTAAAGACAGGGATGCACCAAGAGACCCAGTACTTC. Encoded protein: CASSLKTGMHQETQYF.

By its share, this clone is medium-sized (0.01 to 0.1%). V is TRBV14 and J is TRBJ2-5; TRBD1 aligns across 9 bases. After removal of 0 bases from V and 7 bases from J, the junction contained 12 bases not matched to a gene. CDR3 length equals 17 residues. CDR1 and CDR2 (germline): SGHDN, FVKESK. In DNA, the CDR3 is TGTGCCAGCAGCCAAGAATGGGGGACAGGGAGCTCCGGGACCCAGTACTTC. This codes for CASSQEWGTGSSGTQYF.

The chain is built from TRBV25-1 and TRBJ2-1, with 8 bases matching TRBD2. Germline values: CDR1 MGHDK, CDR2 SYGVNS. This CDR3 spans 15 amino acids. The junction had 12 bases not matched to a gene; V was cut back by 7 bases and J by 7 bases. CDR3 nucleotides: TGTGCCAGCACCGCCGGGACTAGGAGGGGGAATGAGCAGTTCTTC. Its translation is CASTAGTRRGNEQFF.

This clone was counted only a few times. The V call is TRBV9, the J call TRBJ2-3; D unclear. CDR3 length equals 13 residues. Trimming took off 0 bases at V and 5 bases at J, with 7 bases between the two ends. CDR1 and CDR2 from the germline V gene are SGDLS and YYNGEE. The CDR3 is CASSVAVEDTQYF. In nucleotides, the CDR3 is TGTGCCAGCAGCGTAGCTGTGGAAGATACGCAGTATTTT.

The chain recombines TRBV27 with TRBJ2-7; tentatively, D is TRBD1 (5 bases). The CDR3 runs to 15 residues. The ends were cut back, 2 bases at V and 6 bases at J, with 17 bases in the middle. Per germline, CDR1 MNHEY and CDR2 SMNVEV (reference sequence). CDR3 sequence: CASSLGTGYGREQYF. CDR3 bases: TGTGCCAGCAGTTTAGGTACAGGTTACGGGCGCGAGCAGTACTTC.

The J gene is TRBJ1-1, the V gene TRBV18; D is unclear. V was shortened by 8 bases and J by 0 bases, with 10 bases between the two germline ends. This CDR3 is 13 amino acids long. Germline loops: CDR1 KGHSH, CDR2 LQKENI. The CDR3 spells CASEQTVNTEAFF. CDR3 bases: TGTGCCAGCGAACAGACCGTGAACACTGAAGCTTTCTTT.

V usage is TRBV27 and J usage is TRBJ2-7; D call uncertain. This CDR3 contains 14 residues. The germline V and J ends were trimmed by 1 base and 5 bases, with 12 bases remaining between them. Germline V gene sequence: CDR1 MNHEY, CDR2 SMNVEV (reference sequence). CDR3 nucleotides: TGTGCCAGCAGTTTATATTTGGATTCAGACGAGCAGTACTTC. Translating gives CASSLYLDSDEQYF.